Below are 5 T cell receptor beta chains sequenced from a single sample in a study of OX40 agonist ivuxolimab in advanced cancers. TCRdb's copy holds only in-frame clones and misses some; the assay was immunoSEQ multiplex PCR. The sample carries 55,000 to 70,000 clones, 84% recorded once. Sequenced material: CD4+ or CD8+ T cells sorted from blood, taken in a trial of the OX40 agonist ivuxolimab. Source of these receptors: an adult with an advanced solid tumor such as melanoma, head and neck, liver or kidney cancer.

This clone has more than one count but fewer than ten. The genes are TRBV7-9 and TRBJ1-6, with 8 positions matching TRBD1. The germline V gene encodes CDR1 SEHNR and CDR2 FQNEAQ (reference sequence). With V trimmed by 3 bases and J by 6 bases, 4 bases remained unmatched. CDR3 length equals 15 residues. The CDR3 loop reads CASSLRTGSNSPLHF. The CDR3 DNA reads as TGTGCCAGCAGCTTGAGGACAGGGAGTAATTCACCCCTCCACTTT.

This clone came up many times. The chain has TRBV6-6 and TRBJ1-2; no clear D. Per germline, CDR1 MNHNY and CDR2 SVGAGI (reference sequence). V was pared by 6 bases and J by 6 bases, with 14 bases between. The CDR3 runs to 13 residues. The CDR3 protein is CASSLIDADGYTF. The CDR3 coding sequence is TGTGCCAGCAGCCTTATCGACGCTGATGGCTACACCTTC.

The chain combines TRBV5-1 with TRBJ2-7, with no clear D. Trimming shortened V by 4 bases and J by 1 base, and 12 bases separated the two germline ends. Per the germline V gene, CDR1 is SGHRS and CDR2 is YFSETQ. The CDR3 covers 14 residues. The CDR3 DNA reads TGCGCCAGCAGCGGGAAAGGCGCTTCCTACGAGCAGTACTTC. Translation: CASSGKGASYEQYF.

In nucleotides, the CDR3 is TGTGCCAGCAGTTACTCGACCGGGGATGGCTACACCTTC. It encodes CASSYSTGDGYTF. This chain joins TRBV6-5 and TRBJ1-2; D not resolved. The CDR3 is 13 residues long. V lost 0 bases and J lost 6, with 8 bases in between. The germline V gene has CDR1 MNHEY and CDR2 SVGAGI.

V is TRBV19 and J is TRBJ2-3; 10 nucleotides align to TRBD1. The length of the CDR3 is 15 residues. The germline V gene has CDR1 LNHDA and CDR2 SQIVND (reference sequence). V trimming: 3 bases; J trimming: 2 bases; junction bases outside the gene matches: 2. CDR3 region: CASSMGQGTTDTQYF. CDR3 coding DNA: TGTGCCAGTAGTATGGGACAGGGGACCACAGATACGCAGTATTTT.